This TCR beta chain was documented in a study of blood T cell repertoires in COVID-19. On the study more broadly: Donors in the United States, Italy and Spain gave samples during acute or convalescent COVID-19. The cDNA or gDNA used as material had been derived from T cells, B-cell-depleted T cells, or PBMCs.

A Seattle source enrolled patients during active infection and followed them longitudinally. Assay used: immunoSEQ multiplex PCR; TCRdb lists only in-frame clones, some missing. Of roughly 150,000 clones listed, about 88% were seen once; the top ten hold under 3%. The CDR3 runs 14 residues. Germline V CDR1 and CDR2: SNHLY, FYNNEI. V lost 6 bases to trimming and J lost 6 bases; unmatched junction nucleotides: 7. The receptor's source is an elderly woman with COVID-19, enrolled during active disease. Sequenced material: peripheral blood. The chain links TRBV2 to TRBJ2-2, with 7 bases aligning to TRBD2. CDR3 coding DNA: TGTGCCAGCAGGCCATATGGGGGGGCCGGGGAGCTGTTTTTT. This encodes CASRPYGGAGELFF.